This TCR beta chain was identified in a study of blood T cell repertoires in COVID-19. Turning to the study itself: Samples taken during acute and convalescent COVID-19 were collected in the United States, Italy and Spain. Sample material is recorded as cDNA or gDNA derived from T cells, B-cell-depleted T cells, or PBMCs.

Using immunoSEQ multiplex PCR, the repertoire was profiled, and TCRdb retains in-frame clones only, with some absent. The repertoire holds some 240,000 clones, with roughly 80% as singletons. This CDR3 has 13 amino acids. Deletions cut 3 bases from V and 1 base from J, with 6 bases between. Germline CDR1 reads SGHNT; CDR2 reads YYREEE (reference sequence). This clone was recorded a few times. The specimen was PBMCs or T cells enriched from blood (not recorded which). The V gene is TRBV5-4, the J gene TRBJ2-3; D is ambiguous. This receptor was identified in a man aged 30 to 39 with acute COVID-19. Here the CDR3 reads CASSSQGTDTQYF. The CDR3 nucleotides read TGTGCCAGCAGCTCGCAGGGCACAGATACGCAGTATTTT.